The 4 T cell receptor beta chains in this list originate from one sample, sequenced in a study of identifying expanded T cells in peripheral blood. Sequenced by immunoSEQ multiplex PCR; TCRdb stores in-frame clones only, minus some. The table shows about 58,000 clones, with around nine tenths occurring only once. The sequenced material came from blood. These receptor sequences come from a person aged 18 to 75 in good health.

The J gene is TRBJ1-2, the V gene TRBV2, with D perhaps matching TRBD1 (5 bases). This CDR3 comprises 13 residues. V gave up 5 bases and J gave up 5 bases, with 12 bases separating them. CDR1 SNHLY and CDR2 FYNNEI come from the germline V gene. In DNA form, the CDR3 reads TGTGCCAGCAGTACGGGGCCGCAGTATGGCTACACCTTC. Translating it yields CASSTGPQYGYTF. Complete variable domain (other parts from reference TRBV2 and TRBJ1-2): EPEVTQTPSHQVTQMGQEVILRCVPISNHLYFYWYRQILGQKVEFLVSFYNNEISEKSEIFDDQFSVERPDGSNFTLKIRSTKLEDSAMYFCASSTGPQYGYTFGSGTRLTVV.

The rearrangement joins TRBV7-3 to TRBJ2-7; no clear D gene. Between the trimmed V and J ends, which lost 11 bases and 4 bases, there was a span of 15 bases. Per the germline V gene, CDR1 is SGHTA and CDR2 is FQGTGA. The CDR3 extends over 12 amino acids. The CDR3 reads CAPKLVLYEQYF. CDR3 DNA sequence: TGTGCCCCCAAACTTGTCCTGTACGAGCAGTACTTC.

The rearrangement links TRBV6-6 to TRBJ2-4; the match to TRBD1 covers 8 bases. The CDR3 is 14 amino acids. V was clipped by 6 bases and J by 8 bases; unmatched bases: 9. Germline V CDR1 and CDR2: MNHNY, SVGAGI (reference sequence). CDR3 DNA sequence: TGTGCCAGCAGATTGACAGGGGATCAGGACATTCAGTACTTC. It codes for CASRLTGDQDIQYF.

The gene calls are TRBV27 and TRBJ2-5; the D gene is possibly TRBD2 (5 bases). This CDR3 is built from 16 residues. V lost 5 bases to trimming and J lost 1 base, with 17 bases between them. Looked up from germline, CDR1 is MNHEY and CDR2 is SMNVEV (reference sequence). CDR3 in amino acids: CASSAPAEWPQETQYF. Written as DNA, the CDR3 is TGTGCCAGCAGTGCCCCAGCGGAATGGCCCCAAGAGACCCAGTACTTC.